The 22 T cell receptor beta chains below all came from one sample that was sequenced in a study of blood T cell repertoires in COVID-19. Using immunoSEQ multiplex PCR, the repertoire was profiled, and TCRdb retains in-frame clones only, with some absent. The table records a few hundred thousand clones, about 88% of them present only once. Sequencing input: peripheral blood. All receptors come from a man aged 50 to 59 with COVID-19, enrolled during active disease.

V gene TRBV9 combines with J gene TRBJ2-1; 12 nucleotides line up with TRBD2. The germline gives CDR1 SGDLS, CDR2 YYNGEE. CDR3 length: 20 amino acids. Unmatched junction bases numbered 14, after V lost 4 bases and J lost 0 bases. The CDR3 DNA sequence: TGTGCCAGCAGCCCCGGGACTAGCGGGTATCGTAAAAGCTCCTACAATGAGCAGTTCTTC. Encoded protein: CASSPGTSGYRKSSYNEQFF.

V gene TRBV7-6 combines with J gene TRBJ2-3; 7 bases match TRBD2. Germline V gene data show CDR1 as SGHVS and CDR2 as FNYEAQ. This CDR3 is built from 19 residues. The trim removed 5 bases at V and 0 bases at J, leaving 17 bases unmatched. For the CDR3, the DNA is TGTGCCAGCAGCCCCGGGAGGTCAGCAGGACACGGGAGCACAGATACGCAGTATTTT. Translating gives CASSPGRSAGHGSTDTQYF.

This clone was found many times. This chain connects TRBV5-4 to TRBJ2-7; no reliable D call. The CDR3 consists of 14 residues. Germline V CDR1 and CDR2: SGHNT, YYREEE (reference sequence). Trimming removed 1 base from V and 3 bases from J, with 11 bases in between. The DNA for the CDR3 is TGTGCCAGCAGCTTGAGTTTTGGAGACTACGAGCAGTACTTC. Its translation is CASSLSFGDYEQYF.

V and J are TRBV10-3 and TRBJ2-2; 7 bases agree with TRBD1. CDR3 size: 17 residues. V shed 7 bases and J 1 base; nucleotides not matched to a gene: 12. CDR1 and CDR2 (germline): ENHRY, SYGVKD. CDR3 DNA sequence: TGTGCCATCAAATCTGGACAGGAAAGAGGGAACACCGGGGAGCTGTTTTTT. Encoded protein: CAIKSGQERGNTGELFF.

The chain recombines TRBV7-2 with TRBJ2-1; D is ambiguous. CDR3 size: 11 residues. The germline V and J ends were trimmed by 5 bases and 6 bases, with 5 bases remaining between them. In germline, CDR1 is SGHTA, CDR2 FQGNSA. The CDR3 sequence is CASSPFNEQFF. The CDR3 nucleotides read TGTGCCAGCAGCCCATTCAATGAGCAGTTCTTC.

The CDR3 DNA is TGTGCCTGGAGTGTACACAGCGGGGGCCTCACAGATACGCAGTATTTT. Translating gives CAWSVHSGGLTDTQYF. V gene TRBV30 combines with J gene TRBJ2-3; 8 bases are shared with TRBD2. Germline V gives CDR1 GTSNPN, CDR2 SVGIG (reference sequence). This CDR3 region has 16 residues. With 0 bases clipped from V and 2 bases from J, the junction kept 7 bases outside the gene matches.

The chain's CDR3 is CASSQSTGGSNSPLHF. CDR3 coding DNA: TGTGCCAGCAGCCAATCCACGGGGGGAAGTAATTCACCCCTCCACTTT. The chain is built from TRBV4-2 and TRBJ1-6; possibly TRBD1 for D (5 bases). Germline V CDR1 and CDR2: LGHNA, YNFKEQ. Trimming took 2 bases from V and 6 from J, leaving 14 bases between them. The CDR3 sequence is 16 residues long.

The chain couples TRBV19 to TRBJ2-6, with TRBD1 matching over 12 bases. V shed 6 bases and J 2 bases; nucleotides not matched to a gene: 8. The CDR3 sequence is 18 residues long. Germline CDR1 and CDR2: LNHDA and SQIVND (reference sequence). The CDR3 nucleotides read TGTGCCAGTAGCACTCCGGGACAGGGGGCGCCTGGGGCCAACGTCCTGACTTTC. Its translation is CASSTPGQGAPGANVLTF.

The chain couples TRBV28 to TRBJ2-6, with 10 bases matching TRBD1. Germline V gene sequence: CDR1 MDHEN, CDR2 SYDVKM. The V and J ends lost 6 bases and 0 bases, in that order; junction bases with no gene match: 8. This CDR3 has 18 residues. The CDR3, as DNA: TGTGCCAGCAGATCGTGGGGACAGGGGCACTCTGGGGCCAACGTCCTGACTTTC. Its translation: CASRSWGQGHSGANVLTF.

The gene calls are TRBV12-3 or TRBV12-4 and TRBJ1-2; the D is unclear. CDR3 length: 12 amino acids. Deletions cut 6 bases from V and 8 bases from J, with 13 bases between. The CDR3 protein is CASRPYMGGYTF. In nucleotides, the CDR3 is TGTGCCAGCAGGCCCTATATGGGCGGCTACACCTTC.

This chain uses TRBV24-1 with TRBJ2-4; D unresolved. V dropped 4 bases and J dropped 1 base, with 10 bases sitting between them. This CDR3 comprises 15 residues. Germline assignment: CDR1 KGHDR and CDR2 SFDVKD. The CDR3 region has the DNA TGTGCCACCAGTGACACGACTTCGGCCAAAAACATTCAGTACTTC. Translating it yields CATSDTTSAKNIQYF.

The V and J genes are TRBV9 and TRBJ1-2; 10 nucleotides agree with TRBD1. Trimming cost V 7 bases and J 5 bases; bases outside gene matches: 8. There are 14 residues in the CDR3. Germline loops: CDR1 SGDLS, CDR2 YYNGEE. The chain's CDR3 is CASGNRDRGYGYTF. As DNA, the CDR3 is TGTGCCAGCGGTAACCGGGACAGGGGATATGGCTACACCTTC.

This clone has only a few counts. The chain couples TRBV2 to TRBJ1-5; 7 bases line up with TRBD1. The CDR3 is made up of 15 amino acids. Unmatched junction bases numbered 2, after V lost 3 bases and J lost 0 bases. The germline V gene has CDR1 SNHLY and CDR2 FYNNEI. Here the CDR3 DNA reads TGTGCCAGCAGTGAGACAGGGATTAGCAATCAGCCCCAGCATTTT. This gives the protein CASSETGISNQPQHF.

The chain employs TRBV5-1 and TRBJ1-5; D ambiguous. Germline V CDR1 and CDR2: SGHRS, YFSETQ. Trimming removed 0 bases from V and 1 base from J, with 5 bases in between. The CDR3 totals 14 residues. CDR3 sequence: CASSLGESNQPQHF. DNA for the CDR3: TGCGCCAGCAGCTTGGGAGAGAGCAATCAGCCCCAGCATTTT.

This clone was counted ten times or more. The chain uses TRBV5-1 and TRBJ2-7; maybe TRBD1 (5 bases). CDR1 is SGHRS and CDR2 is YFSETQ in the germline V gene. CDR3 size: 16 residues. V lost 1 base to trimming and J lost 3 bases, with 17 bases between them. This CDR3 reads CASSLLSTVSLYEQYF. The DNA of the CDR3 is TGCGCCAGCAGCTTGCTATCGACAGTTTCCCTCTACGAGCAGTACTTC.

This clone was counted only a few times. This sequence joins TRBV24-1 and TRBJ1-5, with 7 bases fitting TRBD1. V dropped 7 bases and J dropped 3; count of bases not matched to a gene: 14. The CDR3 extends over 17 amino acids. The germline V gene encodes CDR1 KGHDR and CDR2 SFDVKD. CDR3 DNA sequence: TGTGCCACCAGGAACGATCGGACAGGCGGATACAATCAGCCCCAGCATTTT. Protein product: CATRNDRTGGYNQPQHF.

The rearrangement joins TRBV9 to TRBJ1-4, with D maybe TRBD1 (5 bases). CDR3 length: 14 amino acids. The V end lost 6 bases, the J end lost 5 bases, and 14 bases lay between the germline ends. CDR1 is SGDLS, CDR2 YYNGEE, per germline. CDR3 loop: CASTKQAANEKLFF. CDR3 bases: TGTGCCAGCACAAAACAGGCGGCGAATGAAAAACTGTTTTTT.

V is TRBV7-9 and J is TRBJ1-1; a weak D match, TRBD1 (5 bases). Germline CDR1 SEHNR, CDR2 FQNEAQ (reference sequence). Trimming took 5 bases from V and 5 from J, leaving 15 bases between them. CDR3 length: 14 residues. CDR3: CASSPGAGQTEAFF. DNA for the CDR3: TGTGCCAGCAGCCCTGGCGCAGGGCAGACTGAAGCTTTCTTT.

The chain combines TRBV7-8 with TRBJ2-7; 9 positions agree with TRBD2. This CDR3 region has 17 residues. CDR1 and CDR2 (germline): SGHVS, FQNEAQ. The V gene end was trimmed by 2 bases and the J gene end by 4 bases; junction bases not matched to a gene: 12. CDR3 nucleotide sequence: TGTGCCAGCAGCTTATTAGGATGGCGGGAGGGCTATTACGAGCAGTACTTC. Translation: CASSLLGWREGYYEQYF.

This chain links TRBV6-5 with TRBJ2-3, with 8 bases lining up with TRBD1. Germline trimming cut 3 bases from V and 0 bases from J; bases unmatched to any gene: 5. Germline lookup yields CDR1 MNHEY and CDR2 SVGAGI. This CDR3 is built from 16 residues. CDR3 sequence (DNA): TGTGCCAGCAGTTATCTGGGACAGGCAAGCACAGATACGCAGTATTTT. Its translation is CASSYLGQASTDTQYF.

This sequence joins TRBV7-9 and TRBJ1-2; no clear D. V was pared by 1 base and J by 5 bases, with 11 bases between. The CDR3 is 14 amino acids. In germline, CDR1 is SEHNR, CDR2 FQNEAQ (reference sequence). The CDR3 bases are TGTGCCAGCAGCTTAGACGGGGTCCGATATGGCTACACCTTC. This codes for CASSLDGVRYGYTF. The variable domain in full, completed from reference TRBV7-9 and TRBJ1-2, reads DTGVSQNPRHKITKRGQNVTFRCDPISEHNRLYWYRQTLGQGPEFLTYFQNEAQLEKSRLLSDRFSAERPKGSFSTLEIQRTEQGDSAMYLCASSLDGVRYGYTFGSGTRLTVV.

This clone occurred once. The chain uses TRBV11-2 and TRBJ2-7; D unresolved. This CDR3 spans 12 amino acids. The V end lost 5 bases, the J end lost 0 bases, and 5 bases lay between the germline ends. The germline V gene encodes CDR1 SGHAT and CDR2 FQNNGV. The CDR3 reads CASSTRSYEQYF. The CDR3 bases are TGTGCCAGCAGCACTCGCTCCTACGAGCAGTACTTC.